This T cell receptor (beta chain) appears in the sequencing data of a study of blood T cell repertoires in COVID-19. As for the study in general: Acute and convalescent COVID-19 samples came from the United States, Italy and Spain.

Generated by immunoSEQ multiplex PCR, the TCRdb table keeps only in-frame clones and is missing some. This table holds tens of thousands of clones, approximately 77% found once. The V gene end was trimmed by 2 bases and the J gene end by 7 bases; junction bases not matched to a gene: 4. This CDR3 has 14 amino acids. CDR1 SGHRS and CDR2 YFSETQ come from the germline V gene. Seattle patients were enrolled during active infection and followed longitudinally. The clonotype was recovered from a man between 65 and 79 years old with COVID-19, enrolled during active disease. Sample: peripheral blood. This sequence joins TRBV5-1 and TRBJ1-4; 8 nucleotides line up with TRBD1. The CDR3 is CASSFQGAVEKLFF. DNA for the CDR3: TGCGCCAGCAGCTTCCAGGGGGCCGTTGAAAAACTGTTTTTT.